Each of the 7 T cell receptor beta chains below was sequenced from the same sample in a study of blood T cell repertoires in COVID-19. The protocol was immunoSEQ multiplex PCR, while the TCRdb copy is restricted to in-frame clones and leaves out a portion. The data hold 130,000 to 150,000 clones, with over 80% observed a single time. Sequenced input: PBMCs or T cells enriched from blood (not recorded which). The receptors originated from a woman aged 40 to 49 who had recovered from COVID-19.

The J gene is TRBJ1-2, the V gene TRBV18, with 8 nucleotides matching TRBD1. The V segment lost 9 bases and the J segment 1 base; nucleotides outside the gene matches: 16. This CDR3 has 17 residues. Per germline, CDR1 KGHSH and CDR2 LQKENI. DNA for the CDR3: TGTGCCAGTTCGACAGGGGTCGACAGTTCTATTAACTATGGCTACACCTTC. It translates to CASSTGVDSSINYGYTF.

On this clone itself: A junction end diverges from the germline sequence, so it may reflect a read error. The chain employs TRBV5-1 and TRBJ2-5; D gene uncertain. CDR3 size: 11 residues. CDR1 is SGHRS, CDR2 YFSETQ, per germline. The CDR3 loop reads CASSLDGSVDF. Written as DNA, the CDR3 is TGCGCCAGCAGCTTGGATGGTTCGGTGGACTTC.

V and J are TRBV27 and TRBJ2-3; tentatively, D is TRBD2 (6 bases). V shed 5 bases and J shed 5 bases, with 17 bases lying between them. Germline lookup yields CDR1 MNHEY and CDR2 SMNVEV (reference sequence). The CDR3 is 15 amino acids. CDR3 sequence (DNA): TGTGCCAGCAGTCGCCCGGGAGTCCGGGGAGATACGCAGTATTTT. Translated: CASSRPGVRGDTQYF.

This clone was observed a few times. The genes are TRBV9 and TRBJ1-2; D is uncertain. Trimming pared 0 bases from V and 3 bases from J, leaving 9 bases between. The CDR3 sequence is 14 residues long. Germline lookup yields CDR1 SGDLS and CDR2 YYNGEE. The CDR3 sequence: CASSVASQDYGYTF. Here the CDR3 DNA reads TGTGCCAGCAGCGTAGCTAGCCAGGACTATGGCTACACCTTC. The full variable domain, with the rest looked up from reference TRBV9 and TRBJ1-2, is DSGVTQTPKHLITATGQRVTLRCSPRSGDLSVYWYQQSLDQGLQFLIQYYNGEERAKGNILERFSAQQFPDLHSELNLSSLELGDSALYFCASSVASQDYGYTFGSGTRLTVV.

V is TRBV6-5 and J is TRBJ2-5, with TRBD2 matching 8 bases. In germline, CDR1 is MNHEY, CDR2 SVGAGI. Trimming took 2 bases from V and 5 from J; bases not matched to a gene: 7. The CDR3 is made up of 15 amino acids. The CDR3 nucleotides are TGTGCCAGCAGTTACGGGCGGGGGGAAGTGGAGACCCAGTACTTC. This sequence encodes CASSYGRGEVETQYF.

This clone was found once. The chain couples TRBV2 to TRBJ1-1; D is unclear. The CDR3 runs to 11 residues. V lost 7 bases, J lost 5 bases, and 8 bases lay in between. Germline values: CDR1 SNHLY, CDR2 FYNNEI. For the CDR3, the DNA is TGTGCCAGCACTACGGAGACTGAAGCTTTCTTT. The encoded protein is CASTTETEAFF.

The chain is built from TRBV27 and TRBJ2-2; D is perhaps TRBD1 (5 bases). The CDR3 has 13 amino acids. The germline V gene has CDR1 MNHEY and CDR2 SMNVEV (reference sequence). Between the trimmed V and J ends, which lost 2 bases and 5 bases, there was a span of 6 bases. The CDR3 bases are TGTGCCAGCAGTTTACAGGGTACCGGGGAGCTGTTTTTT. Translation: CASSLQGTGELFF.